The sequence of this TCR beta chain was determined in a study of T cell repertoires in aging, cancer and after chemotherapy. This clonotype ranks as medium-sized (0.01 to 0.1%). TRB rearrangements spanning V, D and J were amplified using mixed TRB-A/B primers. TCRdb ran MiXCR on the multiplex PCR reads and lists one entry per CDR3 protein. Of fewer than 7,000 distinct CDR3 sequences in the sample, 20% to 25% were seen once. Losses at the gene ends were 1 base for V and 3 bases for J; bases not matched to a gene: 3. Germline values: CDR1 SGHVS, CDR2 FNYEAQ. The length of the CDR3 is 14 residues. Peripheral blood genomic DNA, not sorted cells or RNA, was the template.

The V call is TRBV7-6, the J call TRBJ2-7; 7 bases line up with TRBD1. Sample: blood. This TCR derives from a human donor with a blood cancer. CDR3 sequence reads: CASSLVSGGYEQYF. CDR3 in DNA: TGTGCCAGCAGCTTAGTATCAGGGGGCTACGAGCAGTACTTC.